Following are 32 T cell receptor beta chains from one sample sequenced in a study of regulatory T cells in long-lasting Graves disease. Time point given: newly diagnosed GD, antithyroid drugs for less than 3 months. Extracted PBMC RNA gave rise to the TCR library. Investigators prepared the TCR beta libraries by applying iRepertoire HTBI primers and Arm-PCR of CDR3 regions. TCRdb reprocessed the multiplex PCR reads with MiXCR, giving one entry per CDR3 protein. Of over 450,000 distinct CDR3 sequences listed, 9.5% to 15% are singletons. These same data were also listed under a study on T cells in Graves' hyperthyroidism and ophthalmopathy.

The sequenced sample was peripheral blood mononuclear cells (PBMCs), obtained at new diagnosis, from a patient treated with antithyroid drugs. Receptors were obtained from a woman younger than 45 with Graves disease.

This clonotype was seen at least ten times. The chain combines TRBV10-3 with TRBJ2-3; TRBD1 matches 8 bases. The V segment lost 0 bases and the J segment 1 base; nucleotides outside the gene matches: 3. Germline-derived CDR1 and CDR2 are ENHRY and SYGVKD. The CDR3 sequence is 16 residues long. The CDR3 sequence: CAISESRGQGTDTQYF. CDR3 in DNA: TGTGCCATCAGTGAGTCGAGGGGACAGGGCACAGATACGCAGTATTTT.

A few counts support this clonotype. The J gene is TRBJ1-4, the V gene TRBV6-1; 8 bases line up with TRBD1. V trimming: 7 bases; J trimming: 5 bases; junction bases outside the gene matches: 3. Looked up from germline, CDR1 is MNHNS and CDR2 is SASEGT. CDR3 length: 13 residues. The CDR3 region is CASMGTGNEKLFF. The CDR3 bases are TGTGCCAGCATGGGGACAGGCAATGAAAAACTGTTTTTT.

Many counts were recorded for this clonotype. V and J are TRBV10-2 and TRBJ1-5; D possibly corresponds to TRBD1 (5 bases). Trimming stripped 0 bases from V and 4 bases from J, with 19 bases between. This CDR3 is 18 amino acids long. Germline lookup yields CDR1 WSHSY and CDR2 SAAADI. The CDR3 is CASSESTGPVQGNQPQHF. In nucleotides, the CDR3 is TGCGCCAGCAGTGAGTCGACGGGGCCCGTTCAGGGTAATCAGCCCCAGCATTTT.

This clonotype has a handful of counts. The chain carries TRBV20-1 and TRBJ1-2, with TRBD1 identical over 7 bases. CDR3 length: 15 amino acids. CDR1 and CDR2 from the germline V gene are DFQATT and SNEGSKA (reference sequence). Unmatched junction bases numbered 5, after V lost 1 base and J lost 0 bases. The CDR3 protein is CSARVGTVSNYGYTF. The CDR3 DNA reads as TGCAGTGCTAGAGTCGGGACAGTCTCTAACTATGGCTACACCTTC.

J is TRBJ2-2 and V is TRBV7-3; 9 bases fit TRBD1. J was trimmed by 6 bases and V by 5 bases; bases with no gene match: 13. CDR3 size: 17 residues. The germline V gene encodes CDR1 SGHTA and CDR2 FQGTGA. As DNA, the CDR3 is TGTGCCAGCAGCGCAAAGAATTCGGGACAGGGCTCCGGGGAGCTGTTTTTT. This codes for CASSAKNSGQGSGELFF. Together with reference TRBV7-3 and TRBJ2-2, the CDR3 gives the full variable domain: GAGVSQTPSNKVTEKGKYVELRCDPISGHTALYWYRQSLGQGPEFLIYFQGTGAADDSGLPNDRFFAVRPEGSVSTLKIQRTERGDSAVYLCASSAKNSGQGSGELFFGEGSRLTVL.

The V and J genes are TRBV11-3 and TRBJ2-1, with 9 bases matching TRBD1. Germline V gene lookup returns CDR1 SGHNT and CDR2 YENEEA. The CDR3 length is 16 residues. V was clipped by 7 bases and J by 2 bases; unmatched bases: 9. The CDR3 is CASTVQGASPYNEQFF. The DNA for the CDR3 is TGTGCCAGCACAGTACAGGGGGCGAGCCCCTACAATGAGCAGTTCTTC. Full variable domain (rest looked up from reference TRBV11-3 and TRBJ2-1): EAGVVQSPRYKIIEKKQPVAFWCNPISGHNTLYWYLQNLGQGPELLIRYENEEAVDDSQLPKDRFSAERLKGVDSTLKIQPAELGDSAVYLCASTVQGASPYNEQFFGPGTRLTVL.

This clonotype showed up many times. CDR3 in amino acids: CASSKNRLNTGELFF. CDR3 nucleotide sequence: TGTGCCAGTAGTAAGAACAGGTTGAACACCGGGGAGCTGTTTTTT. This chain joins TRBV19 and TRBJ2-2; maybe TRBD1 (5 bases). Deletions cut 4 bases from V and 1 base from J, with 10 bases between. Germline CDR1 and CDR2: LNHDA and SQIVND (reference sequence). The CDR3 spans 15 residues.

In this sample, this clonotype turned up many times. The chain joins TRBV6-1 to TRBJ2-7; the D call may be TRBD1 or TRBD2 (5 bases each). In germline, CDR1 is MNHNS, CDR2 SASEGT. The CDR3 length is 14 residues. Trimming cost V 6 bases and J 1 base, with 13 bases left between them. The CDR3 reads CASSQSGLSYEQYF. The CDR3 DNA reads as TGTGCCAGCAGCCAATCGGGGCTATCCTACGAGCAGTACTTC.

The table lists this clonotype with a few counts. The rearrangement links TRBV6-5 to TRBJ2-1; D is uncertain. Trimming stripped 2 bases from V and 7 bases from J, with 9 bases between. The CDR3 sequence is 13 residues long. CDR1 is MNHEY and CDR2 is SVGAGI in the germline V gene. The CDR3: CASSYRSLNEQFF. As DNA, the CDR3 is TGTGCCAGCAGTTACCGGTCTTTGAATGAGCAGTTCTTC.

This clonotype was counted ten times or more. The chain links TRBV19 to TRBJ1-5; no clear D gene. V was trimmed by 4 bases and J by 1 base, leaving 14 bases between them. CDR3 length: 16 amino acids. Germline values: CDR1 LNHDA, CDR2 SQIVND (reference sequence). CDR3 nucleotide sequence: TGTGCCAGTAGTAGGCCCGGGAGGGCCAGCAATCAGCCCCAGCATTTT. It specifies CASSRPGRASNQPQHF.

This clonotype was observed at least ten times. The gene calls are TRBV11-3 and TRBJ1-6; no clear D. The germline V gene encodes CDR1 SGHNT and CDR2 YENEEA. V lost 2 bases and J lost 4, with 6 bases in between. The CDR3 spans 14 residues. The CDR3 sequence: CASSLNSYNSPLHF. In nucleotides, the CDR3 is TGTGCCAGCAGCTTAAACAGTTATAATTCACCCCTCCACTTT.

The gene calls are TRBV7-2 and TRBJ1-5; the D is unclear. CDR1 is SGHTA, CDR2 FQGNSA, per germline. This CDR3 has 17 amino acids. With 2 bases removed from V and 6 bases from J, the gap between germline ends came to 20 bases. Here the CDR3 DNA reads TGTGCCAGCAGCTTATTTTCCGGTCACCGGTCAGGTCAGCCCCAGCATTTT. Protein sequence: CASSLFSGHRSGQPQHF.

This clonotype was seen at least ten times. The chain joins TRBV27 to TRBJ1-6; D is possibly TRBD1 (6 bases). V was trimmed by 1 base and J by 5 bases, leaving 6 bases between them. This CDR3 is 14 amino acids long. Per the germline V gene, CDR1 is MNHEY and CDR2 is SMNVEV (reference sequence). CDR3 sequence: CASSLWDNNSPLHF. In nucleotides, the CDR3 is TGTGCCAGCAGTTTATGGGACAATAATTCACCCCTCCACTTT.

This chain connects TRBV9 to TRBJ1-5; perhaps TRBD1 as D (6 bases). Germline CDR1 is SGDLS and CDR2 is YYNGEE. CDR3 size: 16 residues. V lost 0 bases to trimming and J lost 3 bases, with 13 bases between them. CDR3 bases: TGTGCCAGCAGCGTAGGTTCGGGACACCCCAATCAGCCCCAGCATTTT. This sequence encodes CASSVGSGHPNQPQHF.

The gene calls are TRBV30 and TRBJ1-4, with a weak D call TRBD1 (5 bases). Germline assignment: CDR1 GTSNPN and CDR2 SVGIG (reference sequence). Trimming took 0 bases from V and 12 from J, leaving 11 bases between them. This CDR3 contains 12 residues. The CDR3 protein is CAWSVGRGELFF. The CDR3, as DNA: TGTGCCTGGAGTGTTGGGCGAGGGGAACTGTTTTTT.

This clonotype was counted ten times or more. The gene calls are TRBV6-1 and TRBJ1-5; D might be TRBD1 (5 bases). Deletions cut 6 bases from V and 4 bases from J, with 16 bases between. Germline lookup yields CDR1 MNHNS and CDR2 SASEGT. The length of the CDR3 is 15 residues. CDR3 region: CASSVGGRGNQPQHF. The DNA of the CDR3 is TGTGCCAGCAGCGTCGGGGGAAGGGGAAATCAGCCCCAGCATTTT.

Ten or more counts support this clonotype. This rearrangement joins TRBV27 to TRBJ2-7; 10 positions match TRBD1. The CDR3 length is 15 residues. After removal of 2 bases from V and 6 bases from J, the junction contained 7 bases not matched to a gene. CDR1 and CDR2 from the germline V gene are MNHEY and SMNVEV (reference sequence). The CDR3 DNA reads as TGTGCCAGCAGTTTAGCCGGGACAGGGGTTGCCGAGCAGTACTTC. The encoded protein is CASSLAGTGVAEQYF.

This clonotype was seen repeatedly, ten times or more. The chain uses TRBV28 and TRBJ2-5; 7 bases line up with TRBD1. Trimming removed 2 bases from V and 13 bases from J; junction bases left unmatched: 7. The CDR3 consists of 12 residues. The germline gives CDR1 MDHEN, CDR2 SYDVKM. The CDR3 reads CASSLVGQRLYF. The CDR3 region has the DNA TGTGCCAGCAGTTTAGTGGGACAGAGGTTGTACTTC. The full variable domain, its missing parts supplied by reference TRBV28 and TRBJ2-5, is DVKVTQSSRYLVKRTGEKVFLECVQDMDHENMFWYRQDPGLGLRLIYFSYDVKMKEKGDIPEGYSVSREKKERFSLILESASTNQTSMYLCASSLVGQRLYFGPGTRLLVL.

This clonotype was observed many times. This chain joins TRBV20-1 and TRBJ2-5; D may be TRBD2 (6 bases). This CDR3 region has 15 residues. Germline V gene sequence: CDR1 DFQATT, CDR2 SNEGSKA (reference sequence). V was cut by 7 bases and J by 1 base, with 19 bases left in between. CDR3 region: CSVAGAGFAQETQYF. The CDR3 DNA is TGCAGTGTAGCTGGAGCGGGTTTTGCCCAAGAGACCCAGTACTTC.

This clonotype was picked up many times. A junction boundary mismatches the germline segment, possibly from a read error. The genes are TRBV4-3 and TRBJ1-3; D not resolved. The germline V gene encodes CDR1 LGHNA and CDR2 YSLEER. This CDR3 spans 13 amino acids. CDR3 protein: CASSPTAGNTIYF. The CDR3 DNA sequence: TGTGCCAGCAGCCCAACGGCCGGAAACACCATATATTTT.

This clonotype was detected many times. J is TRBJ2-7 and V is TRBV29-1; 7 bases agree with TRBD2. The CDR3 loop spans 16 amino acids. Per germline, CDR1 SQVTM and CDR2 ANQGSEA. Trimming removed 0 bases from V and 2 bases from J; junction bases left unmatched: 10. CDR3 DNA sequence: TGCAGCGTTGAAGATCTAACGAGGGAGGGAACCTACGAGCAGTACTTC. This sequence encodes CSVEDLTREGTYEQYF.

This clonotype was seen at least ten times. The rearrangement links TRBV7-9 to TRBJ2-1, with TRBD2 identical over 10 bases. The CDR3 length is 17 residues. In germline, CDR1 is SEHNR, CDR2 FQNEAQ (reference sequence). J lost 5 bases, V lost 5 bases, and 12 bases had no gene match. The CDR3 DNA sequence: TGTGCCAGCAGCCTGCGAGGGGCTAGCGGGAGTCACAATGAGCAGTTCTTC. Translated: CASSLRGASGSHNEQFF. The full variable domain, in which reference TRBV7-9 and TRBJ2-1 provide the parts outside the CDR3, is DTGVSQNPRHKITKRGQNVTFRCDPISEHNRLYWYRQTLGQGPEFLTYFQNEAQLEKSRLLSDRFSAERPKGSFSTLEIQRTEQGDSAMYLCASSLRGASGSHNEQFFGPGTRLTVL.

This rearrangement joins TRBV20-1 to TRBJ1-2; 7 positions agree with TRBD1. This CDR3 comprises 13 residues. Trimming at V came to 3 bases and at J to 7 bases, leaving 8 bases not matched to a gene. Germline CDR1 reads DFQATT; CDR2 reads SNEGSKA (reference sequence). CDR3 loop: CSASSTGSRGYTF. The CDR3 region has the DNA TGCAGTGCTAGCTCGACAGGGTCCCGTGGCTACACCTTC.

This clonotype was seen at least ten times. DNA for the CDR3: TGTGCCAGTAGTAAGCCAAAAAAACCGGGACAAGGGGCTGAAGCTTTCTTT. This codes for CASSKPKKPGQGAEAFF. The chain is built from TRBV19 and TRBJ1-1, with D perhaps TRBD1 (6 bases). CDR1 LNHDA and CDR2 SQIVND come from the germline V gene (reference sequence). This CDR3 is 17 amino acids long. Trimming cost V 4 bases and J 6 bases, with 24 bases left between them.

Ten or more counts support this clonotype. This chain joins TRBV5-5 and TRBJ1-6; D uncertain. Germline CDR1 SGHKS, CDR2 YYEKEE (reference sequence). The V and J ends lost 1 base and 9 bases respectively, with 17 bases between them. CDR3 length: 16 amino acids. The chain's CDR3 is CASSLLEVATGSPLHF. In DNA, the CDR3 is TGTGCCAGCAGCTTGTTGGAAGTGGCCACGGGTTCACCCCTCCACTTT.

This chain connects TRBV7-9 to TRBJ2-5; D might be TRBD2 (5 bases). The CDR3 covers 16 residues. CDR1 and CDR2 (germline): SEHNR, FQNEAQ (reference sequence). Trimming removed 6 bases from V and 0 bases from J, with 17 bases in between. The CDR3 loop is CASRSQEERYQETQYF. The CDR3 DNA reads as TGTGCCAGCAGGTCGCAGGAGGAGCGGTACCAAGAGACCCAGTACTTC.

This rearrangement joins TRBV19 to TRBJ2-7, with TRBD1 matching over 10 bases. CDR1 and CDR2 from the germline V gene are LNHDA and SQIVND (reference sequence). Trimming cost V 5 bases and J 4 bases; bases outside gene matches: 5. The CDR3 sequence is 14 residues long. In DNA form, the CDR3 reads TGTGCCAGTAGTGCCCGGGACAGGGGATACGAGCAGTACTTC. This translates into CASSARDRGYEQYF.

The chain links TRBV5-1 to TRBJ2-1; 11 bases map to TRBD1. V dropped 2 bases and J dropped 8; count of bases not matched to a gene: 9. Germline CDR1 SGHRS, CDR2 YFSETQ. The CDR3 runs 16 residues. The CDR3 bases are TGCGCCAGCAGCTTACCTCGCGGGACAGGGGGTGATGAGCAGTTCTTC. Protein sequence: CASSLPRGTGGDEQFF. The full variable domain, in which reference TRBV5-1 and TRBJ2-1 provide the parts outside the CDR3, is KAGVTQTPRYLIKTRGQQVTLSCSPISGHRSVSWYQQTPGQGLQFLFEYFSETQRNKGNFPGRFSGRQFSNSRSEMNVSTLELGDSALYLCASSLPRGTGGDEQFFGPGTRLTVL.

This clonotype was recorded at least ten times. In DNA form, the CDR3 reads TGCAGTGCTCTCCATTACCTCAGGGGTCTCACTGAAGCTTTCTTT. This sequence encodes CSALHYLRGLTEAFF. The chain recombines TRBV20-1 with TRBJ1-1; D might be TRBD1 (6 bases). From germline, CDR1 is DFQATT and CDR2 SNEGSKA (reference sequence). The CDR3 has 15 amino acids. V was trimmed by 5 bases and J by 4 bases, leaving 20 bases between them.

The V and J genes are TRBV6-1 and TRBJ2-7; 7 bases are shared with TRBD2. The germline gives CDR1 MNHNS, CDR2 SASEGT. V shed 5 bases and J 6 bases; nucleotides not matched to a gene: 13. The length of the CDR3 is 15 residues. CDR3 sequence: CASSPGLGTYGEQYF. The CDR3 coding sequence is TGTGCCAGCAGTCCAGGACTAGGAACCTACGGCGAGCAGTACTTC.

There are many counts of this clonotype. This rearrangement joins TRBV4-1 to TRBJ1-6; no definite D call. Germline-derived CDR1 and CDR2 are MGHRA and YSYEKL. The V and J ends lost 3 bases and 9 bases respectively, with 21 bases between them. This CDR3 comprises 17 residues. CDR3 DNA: TGCGCCAGCAGCCAGCTCATGGGGTCAGTGAAAGGTTCACCCCTCCACTTT. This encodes CASSQLMGSVKGSPLHF.

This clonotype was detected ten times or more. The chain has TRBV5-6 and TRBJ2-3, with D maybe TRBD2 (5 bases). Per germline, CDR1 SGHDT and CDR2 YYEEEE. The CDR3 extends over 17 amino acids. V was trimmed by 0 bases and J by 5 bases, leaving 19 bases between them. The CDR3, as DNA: TGTGCCAGCAGCTTGGAGAGGGAGTACTGGGAAAAAGATACGCAGTATTTT. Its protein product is CASSLEREYWEKDTQYF.